The 9 T cell receptor beta chains presented below share a single source sample, sequenced in a study of blood T cells in healthy people across ages. Through a sample-barcoded 5' primer and a J-beta primer mix, a second PCR was run for roughly 6 to 12 cycles. TCRdb reprocessed the 5' RACE reads via MiXCR and lists one record per CDR3 protein. There are around 1,500,000 distinct CDR3 sequences in the sample; roughly 40% occur only once, and 7% to 9.5% lies in the top ten. Sequencing input: blood. The origin of the receptors is a woman younger than 35 in good health.

This clonotype was observed a few times. The chain has TRBV10-3 and TRBJ2-1; 8 nucleotides align to TRBD2. V gave up 7 bases and J gave up 7 bases; unmatched junction bases: 6. CDR1 and CDR2 from the germline V gene are ENHRY and SYGVKD. This CDR3 contains 13 residues. CDR3 in DNA: TGTGCCATCACGAGCGGGAGAGAGAATGAGCAGTTCTTC. Translation gives CAITSGRENEQFF.

The chain recombines TRBV28 with TRBJ2-1, with D maybe TRBD2 (6 bases). From germline, CDR1 is MDHEN and CDR2 SYDVKM. Trimming stripped 6 bases from V and 2 bases from J, with 14 bases between. This CDR3 has 15 amino acids. CDR3 DNA: TGTGCCAGCAGCCCCGGACTACCAGCCTACAATGAGCAGTTCTTC. Encoded protein: CASSPGLPAYNEQFF.

This chain links TRBV4-1 with TRBJ2-5, with D hard to call. Germline CDR1 and CDR2: MGHRA and YSYEKL. Trimming removed 0 bases from V and 2 bases from J, with 25 bases in between. The length of the CDR3 is 20 residues. CDR3 protein: CASSQDPSNPAGTYQETQYF. The CDR3 nucleotides read TGCGCCAGCAGCCAAGACCCTTCGAACCCGGCAGGCACCTATCAAGAGACCCAGTACTTC.

This clonotype was seen a few times. The V gene is TRBV10-2, the J gene TRBJ2-5, with 8 bases aligning to TRBD2. This CDR3 is built from 16 residues. CDR1 WSHSY and CDR2 SAAADI come from the germline V gene. The J segment lost 1 base and the V segment lost 2 bases, leaving 6 bases of the junction unmatched. The CDR3: CASSEGIAGSQETQYF. The DNA of the CDR3 is TGCGCCAGCAGTGAGGGGATAGCGGGGTCCCAAGAGACCCAGTACTTC.

The rearrangement joins TRBV9 to TRBJ2-7; 12 bases fit TRBD2. There are 15 residues in the CDR3. Unmatched junction bases numbered 5, after V lost 0 bases and J lost 7 bases. The germline CDR1 and CDR2 sequences are SGDLS and YYNGEE. This CDR3 is CASSVGLAGDNEQYF. DNA of the CDR3: TGTGCCAGCAGCGTAGGACTAGCGGGAGATAATGAGCAGTACTTC.

The chain employs TRBV20-1 and TRBJ2-7, with 12 bases identical to TRBD1. Germline CDR1 is DFQATT and CDR2 is SNEGSKA (reference sequence). This CDR3 contains 14 residues. Unmatched junction bases numbered 7, after V lost 3 bases and J lost 7 bases. The CDR3 region is CSARWDRGHWEQYF. CDR3 coding DNA: TGCAGTGCTAGGTGGGACAGGGGGCATTGGGAGCAGTACTTC.

This clonotype was detected once. V gene TRBV6-1 combines with J gene TRBJ2-1; 11 bases match TRBD2. The CDR3 is 17 residues long. V lost 2 bases, J lost 2 bases, and 5 bases stayed unmatched. Germline CDR1 MNHNS, CDR2 SASEGT. The CDR3: CASSELVSGRAYNEQFF. The CDR3, as DNA: TGTGCCAGCAGTGAACTGGTTAGCGGGAGGGCCTACAATGAGCAGTTCTTC.

This clonotype came up a few times. This chain links TRBV12-3 or TRBV12-4 with TRBJ2-7, with a possible D match to TRBD2 (5 bases). This CDR3 is built from 15 residues. The V end was cut by 0 bases, the J end by 4 bases, with 13 bases between. This chain's CDR3 is CASSLASSMGYEQYF. In DNA form, the CDR3 reads TGTGCCAGCAGTTTAGCCTCTAGCATGGGGTACGAGCAGTACTTC.

The chain is built from TRBV13 and TRBJ2-1; a possible D gene is TRBD1 (5 bases). The CDR3 runs to 16 residues. V lost 3 bases, J lost 8 bases, and 20 bases lay in between. CDR1 PRHDT and CDR2 FYEKMQ come from the germline V gene (reference sequence). The DNA for the CDR3 is TGTGCCAGCAGCTTCAGGGTCAGGCTGGCAGCCCATGAGCAGTTCTTC. Translating it yields CASSFRVRLAAHEQFF. The complete variable domain, with remaining parts taken from reference TRBV13 and TRBJ2-1, reads AAGVIQSPRHLIKEKRETATLKCYPIPRHDTVYWYQQGPGQDPQFLISFYEKMQSDKGSIPDRFSAQQFSDYHSELNMSSLELGDSALYFCASSFRVRLAAHEQFFGPGTRLTVL.